This TCR beta chain was retrieved from a study of blood T cell repertoires in COVID-19. The repertoire was sequenced with immunoSEQ multiplex PCR; TCRdb's copy has only in-frame clones and lacks some. The sample includes around 400,000 clones, around 87% seen only once; the top ten take about 10%. This clone was found once. The same CDR3 is also encoded by other DNA sequences in this sample. Followed over time, Seattle patients had been enrolled while infection was active. This CDR3 has 12 amino acids. The germline V and J ends were trimmed by 5 bases and 3 bases, with 5 bases remaining between them. Germline CDR1 and CDR2: LNHDA and SQIVND (reference sequence).

Sequencing input: peripheral blood. The chain uses TRBV19 and TRBJ1-5; D remains ambiguous. The source of this sequence is a woman in her 30s with COVID-19, enrolled during active disease. This CDR3 reads CASSLSNQPQHF. In DNA, the CDR3 is TGTGCCAGTAGTCTATCCAATCAGCCCCAGCATTTT. Based on the CDR3 plus reference TRBV19 and TRBJ1-5, the full variable domain is DGGITQSPKYLFRKEGQNVTLSCEQNLNHDAMYWYRQDPGQGLRLIYYSQIVNDFQKGDIAEGYSVSREKKESFPLTVTSAQKNPTAFYLCASSLSNQPQHFGDGTRLSIL.